This T cell receptor (beta chain) came from a study of tumor-infiltrating lymphocytes in primary liver carcinoma. Study-level background: Spanning 30 to 69 years of age, the patients were men and women. Overall study findings and caveats: The top-250-clone fraction was significantly higher in tumors than in blood (p = 0.039).

Unsorted whole blood yielded the blood RNA, and germline DNA was also extracted. Every patient had chronic HBV infection and was treatment-naive. Using a constant-region primer together with ProtoScript II reverse transcriptase, TCR beta cDNA was made from 500 to 650 ng of total RNA. Three rounds of nested multiplex PCR with slightly modified ARM-PCR produced TCR beta libraries. Each of the first two PCR rounds ran approximately 9 cycles with TRBV1-TRBV30 forward and C-beta reverse primers. TCRdb re-analysed the multiplex PCR reads in MiXCR, keeping a single row per CDR3 protein. The data contain about 200,000 distinct CDR3 sequences, less than 70% of them singletons. The CDR3 extends over 14 amino acids. Trimming shortened V by 6 bases and J by 3 bases, and 14 bases separated the two germline ends. The germline V gene encodes CDR1 MNHNS and CDR2 SASEGT. About this clonotype itself: The antigen remains unidentified.

The chain recombines TRBV6-1 with TRBJ1-2, with a weak D call TRBD1 (5 bases). The TCR sequence derives from a woman between 55 and 75 years old with primary liver carcinoma and hepatitis B virus infection. The sample comprised peripheral blood. CDR3 coding DNA: TGTGCCAGCAGAGTTGGGGCCTCCGACTATGGCTACACCTTC. Translating it yields CASRVGASDYGYTF.